Here is one T cell receptor (beta chain) with its context. Sequenced by immunoSEQ multiplex PCR; TCRdb stores in-frame clones only, minus some. The sample shows about 120,000 clones, approximately 93% of them seen only once. The entry originates in a study of control samples from healthy donors and cancer patients. Germline V gene lookup returns CDR1 SGHAT and CDR2 FQNNGV. V lost 0 bases to trimming and J lost 0 bases, with 9 bases between them. The CDR3 totals 15 residues. Material: blood. The TCR originated in a woman under 30 in good health. This sequence joins TRBV11-2 and TRBJ2-7; tentatively, D is TRBD2 (6 bases). The CDR3 coding sequence is TGTGCCAGCAGCTTAGATCGGGGGAGCTCCTACGAGCAGTACTTC. Protein sequence: CASSLDRGSSYEQYF.